Listed below are T cell receptor beta chains from one sample, sequenced in a study of beta chain features in type 1 diabetes. Profiling relied on immunoSEQ multiplex PCR, and the TCRdb table lists in-frame clones only, not all of them. The sample contains hundreds of thousands of clones, 11% to 15% of which appear only once. What was sequenced was naive CD4+ T cells from blood. The receptors here all came from a young man with type 1 diabetes. The conserved cysteine and the conserved F or W are not part of the CDR3 here. Each record gives: V gene, clone size, CDR3 protein. Expanded clones get a size class; other rows say once, few or many, or leave the size out.

V gene: TRBV6-1
clone size: NA
CDR3 protein: ASSDRVARDYNTEAF

V gene: TRBV30
clone size: NA
CDR3 protein: ASSSGRTDTQY

V gene: TRBV4-1
clone size: NA
CDR3 protein: ASSRIGQGYSGANVLT

V gene: TRBV7-2
clone size: few
CDR3 protein: ASQSQGYSGNTIY

V gene: TRBV5-4
clone size: few
CDR3 protein: ASSLGLTDNVNEQF

V gene: TRBV7-2
clone size: few
CDR3 protein: ASSLVGQAGQEL

V gene: TRBV19
clone size: NA
CDR3 protein: ASSKNRGAYEQY

V gene: TRBV5-6
clone size: few
CDR3 protein: ASSGTVSSYEQY

V gene: TRBV5-4
clone size: few
CDR3 protein: ASSLVRSGGSTDTQY

V gene: TRBV7-2
clone size: few
CDR3 protein: ASSSAGYTYNEQF

V gene: TRBV7-9
clone size: NA
CDR3 protein: ASSLLGQGLEQF

V gene: TRBV28
clone size: few
CDR3 protein: ASSLKRVVGQETQY

V gene: TRBV7-6
clone size: NA
CDR3 protein: ASSLDGTDGQPQH

V gene: TRBV25-1
clone size: few
CDR3 protein: ASSEQGAYEQY

V gene: TRBV6-6
clone size: few
CDR3 protein: ASSYSTEISNQPQH

V gene: TRBV7-9
clone size: few
CDR3 protein: ASSSGGSFSYEQY

V gene: TRBV29-1
clone size: few
CDR3 protein: SFQGLRYEQY

V gene: TRBV2
clone size: few
CDR3 protein: ASSDRGREPQH

V gene: TRBV14
clone size: NA
CDR3 protein: ASTEAGQGTYNEQF

V gene: TRBV4-2
clone size: few
CDR3 protein: ASSQDGLKTEAF

V gene: TRBV18
clone size: few
CDR3 protein: ASSLRDSKASEQF

V gene: TRBV25-1
clone size: NA
CDR3 protein: ASSEGTGNTGELF

V gene: TRBV29-1
clone size: NA
CDR3 protein: SVLSSSSYNEQF

V gene: TRBV5-1
clone size: few
CDR3 protein: ASSLGDLGRYT

V gene: TRBV9
clone size: NA
CDR3 protein: ASSVDHEQF

V gene: TRBV7-9
clone size: NA
CDR3 protein: ASSPGGQPQH

V gene: TRBV4-1
clone size: NA
CDR3 protein: ASSHDNQPQH

V gene: TRBV5-1
clone size: few
CDR3 protein: ASAQGSRDIQY

V gene: TRBV7-9
clone size: few
CDR3 protein: ASSSISPEIYTGELF